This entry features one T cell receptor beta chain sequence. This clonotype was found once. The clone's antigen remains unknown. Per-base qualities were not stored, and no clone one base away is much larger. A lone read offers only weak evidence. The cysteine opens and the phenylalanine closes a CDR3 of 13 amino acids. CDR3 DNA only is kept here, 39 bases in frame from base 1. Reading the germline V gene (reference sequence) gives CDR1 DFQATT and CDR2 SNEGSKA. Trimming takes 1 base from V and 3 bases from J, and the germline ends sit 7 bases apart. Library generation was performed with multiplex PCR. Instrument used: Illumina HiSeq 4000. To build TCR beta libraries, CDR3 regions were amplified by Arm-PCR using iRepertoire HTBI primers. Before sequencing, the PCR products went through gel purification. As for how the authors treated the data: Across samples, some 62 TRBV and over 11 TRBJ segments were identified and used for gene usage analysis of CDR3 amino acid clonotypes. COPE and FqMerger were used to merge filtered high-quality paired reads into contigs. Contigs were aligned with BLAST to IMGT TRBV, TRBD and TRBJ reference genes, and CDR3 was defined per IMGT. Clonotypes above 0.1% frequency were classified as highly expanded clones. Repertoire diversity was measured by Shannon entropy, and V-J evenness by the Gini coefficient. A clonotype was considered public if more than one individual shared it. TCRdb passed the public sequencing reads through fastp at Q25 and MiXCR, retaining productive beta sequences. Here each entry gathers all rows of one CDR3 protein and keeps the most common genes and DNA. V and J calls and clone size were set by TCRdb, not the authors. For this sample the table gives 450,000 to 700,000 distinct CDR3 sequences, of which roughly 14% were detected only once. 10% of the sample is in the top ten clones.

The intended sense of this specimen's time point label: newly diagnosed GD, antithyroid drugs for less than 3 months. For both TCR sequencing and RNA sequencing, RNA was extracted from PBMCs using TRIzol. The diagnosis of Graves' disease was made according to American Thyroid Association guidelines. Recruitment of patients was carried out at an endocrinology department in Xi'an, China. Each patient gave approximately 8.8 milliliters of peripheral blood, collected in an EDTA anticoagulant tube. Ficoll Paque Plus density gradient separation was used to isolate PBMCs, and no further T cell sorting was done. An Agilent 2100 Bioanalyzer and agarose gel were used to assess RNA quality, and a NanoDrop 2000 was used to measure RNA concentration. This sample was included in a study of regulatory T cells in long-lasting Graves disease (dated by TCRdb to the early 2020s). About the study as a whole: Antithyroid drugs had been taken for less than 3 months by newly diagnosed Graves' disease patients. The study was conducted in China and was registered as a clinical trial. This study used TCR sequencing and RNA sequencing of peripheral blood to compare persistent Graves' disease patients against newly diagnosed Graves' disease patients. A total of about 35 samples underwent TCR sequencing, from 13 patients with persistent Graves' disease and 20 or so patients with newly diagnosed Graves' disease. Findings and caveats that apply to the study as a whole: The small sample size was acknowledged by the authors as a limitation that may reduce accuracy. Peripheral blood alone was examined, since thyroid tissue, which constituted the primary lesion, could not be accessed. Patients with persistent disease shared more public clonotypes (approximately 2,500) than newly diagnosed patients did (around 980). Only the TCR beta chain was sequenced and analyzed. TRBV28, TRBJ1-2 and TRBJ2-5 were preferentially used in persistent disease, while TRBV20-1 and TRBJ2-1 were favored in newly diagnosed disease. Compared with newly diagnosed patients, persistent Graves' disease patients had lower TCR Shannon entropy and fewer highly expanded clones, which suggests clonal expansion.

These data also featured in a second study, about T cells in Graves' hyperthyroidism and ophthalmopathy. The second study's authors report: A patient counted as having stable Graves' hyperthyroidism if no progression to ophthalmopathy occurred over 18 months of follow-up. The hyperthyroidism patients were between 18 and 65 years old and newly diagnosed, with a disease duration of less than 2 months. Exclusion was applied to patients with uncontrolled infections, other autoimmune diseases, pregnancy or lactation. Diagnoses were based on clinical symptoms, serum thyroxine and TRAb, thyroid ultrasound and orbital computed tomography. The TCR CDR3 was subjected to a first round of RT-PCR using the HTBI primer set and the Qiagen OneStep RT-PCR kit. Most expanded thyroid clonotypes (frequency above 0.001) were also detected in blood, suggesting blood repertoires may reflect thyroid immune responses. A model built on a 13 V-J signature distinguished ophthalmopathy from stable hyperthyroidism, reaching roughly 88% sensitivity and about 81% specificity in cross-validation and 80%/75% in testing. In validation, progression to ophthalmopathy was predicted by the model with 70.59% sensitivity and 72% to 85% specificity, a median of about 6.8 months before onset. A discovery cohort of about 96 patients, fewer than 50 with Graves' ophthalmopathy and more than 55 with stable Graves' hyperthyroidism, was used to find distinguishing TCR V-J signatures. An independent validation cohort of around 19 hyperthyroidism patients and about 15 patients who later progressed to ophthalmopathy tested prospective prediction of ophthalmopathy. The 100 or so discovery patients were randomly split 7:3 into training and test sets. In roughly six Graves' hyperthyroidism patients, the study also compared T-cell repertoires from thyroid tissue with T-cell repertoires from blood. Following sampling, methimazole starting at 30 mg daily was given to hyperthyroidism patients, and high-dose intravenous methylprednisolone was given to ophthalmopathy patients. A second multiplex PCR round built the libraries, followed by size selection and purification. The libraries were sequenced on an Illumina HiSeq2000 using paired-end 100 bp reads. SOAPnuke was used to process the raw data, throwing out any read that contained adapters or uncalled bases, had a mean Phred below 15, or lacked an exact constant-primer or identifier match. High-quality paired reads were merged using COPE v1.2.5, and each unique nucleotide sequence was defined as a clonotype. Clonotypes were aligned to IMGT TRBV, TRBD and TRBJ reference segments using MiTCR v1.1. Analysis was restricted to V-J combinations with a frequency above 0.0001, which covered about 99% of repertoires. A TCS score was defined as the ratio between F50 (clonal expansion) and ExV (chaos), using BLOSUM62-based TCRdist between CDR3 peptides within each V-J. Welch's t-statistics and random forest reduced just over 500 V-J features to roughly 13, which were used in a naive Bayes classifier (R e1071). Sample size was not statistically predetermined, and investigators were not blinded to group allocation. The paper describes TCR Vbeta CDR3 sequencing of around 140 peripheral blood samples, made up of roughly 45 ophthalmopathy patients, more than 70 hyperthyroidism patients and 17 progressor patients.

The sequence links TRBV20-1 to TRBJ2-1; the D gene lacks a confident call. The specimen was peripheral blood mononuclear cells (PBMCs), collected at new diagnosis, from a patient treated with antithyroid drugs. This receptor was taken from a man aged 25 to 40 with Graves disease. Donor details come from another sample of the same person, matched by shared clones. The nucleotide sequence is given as TGCAGTGCTAGAGCACCAAACTACAATGAGCAGTTCTTC. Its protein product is CSARAPNYNEQFF.